This T cell receptor (beta chain) was retrieved from a study of vaccination effects on CD4 cells after COVID-19. Overall study context: Samples from a couple of convalescent patients were given 16 days and one week before vaccination.

Sequenced by immunoSEQ multiplex PCR; TCRdb stores in-frame clones only, minus some. The sample has around 47,000 clones; 65% to 70% are singletons. Viral peptide pool expansion of antigen-specific CD4+ T cells preceded sequencing in the ViraFEST assay. Culturing for around eleven days preceded CD4+ T cell isolation. Infection with SARS-CoV-2 occurred in the person between March and December 2020, and PCR confirmed it. Of note for this clone: Its antigen is not identified.

Overall study results and limits: Predominantly, the post-vaccine spike-reactive clones of convalescents comprised new vaccine-induced clones.

The origin of this receptor is a human donor who had a prior SARS-CoV-2 infection. The input for sequencing was CD4+ T cells from PBMCs cultured with a peptide pool, taken before COVID-19 vaccination.

CDR3 nucleotides: TGTGCCAGCAGTCGGACCCCCGGGGGCGAGCAGTACTTC. Protein product: CASSRTPGGEQYF. The chain employs TRBV11-3 and TRBJ2-7; tentative D call: TRBD2 (6 bases). This CDR3 contains 13 residues. Trimming left V 6 bases short and J 6 bases short, with 15 bases between. The V gene's germline CDR1 is SGHNT and CDR2 YENEEA.